This T cell receptor beta chain was identified during a study of T cell changes during pregnancy in multiple sclerosis (dated by TCRdb to between 2017 and 2020). Turning to the overall study: The study looked at changes in the T cell repertoire across pregnancy in women with multiple sclerosis.

After removal of 5 bases from V and 0 bases from J, the junction retains 3 bases not matched to a gene. As encoded in the germline V gene, CDR1 is MNHNS while CDR2 is SASEGT. From the cysteine up to the phenylalanine, the CDR3 has a length of 15 residues. The only DNA kept is the CDR3, 45 bases in frame from the first base. Libraries came from the immunoSEQ multiplex PCR assay. TCRdb took this table from immuneACCESS and kept in-frame rearrangements with V and J called. Such tables lack part of the clones; where checked against another copy, unresolved V genes explain under half of the gap, and the rest is unexplained. The sample data list under 40,000 clones, and about 92% of these were observed just once. About 8.3% of the sample rests with the top ten. A word on this clone: Its recognized antigen is unknown. No quality values exist for individual bases; no much larger clone is one base distant.

The sequences come from CD8+ T cells from peripheral blood mononuclear cells, collected in the third trimester of pregnancy. This receptor was obtained from a female donor with multiple sclerosis, enrolled in a pregnancy study. The receptor chain draws on TRBV6-1 and TRBJ1-4, and 7 bases in between align with TRBD1. The sequence in DNA is TGTGCCAGCAGTCCAGACAGGGCAACTAATGAAAAACTGTTTTTT. It translates to CASSPDRATNEKLFF.